What follows describes a single TCR beta chain. The libraries were made with immunoSEQ v3. Repertoires were generated with immunoSEQ multiplex PCR, while TCRdb's copy carries only in-frame clones and drops some. Of tens of thousands of clones detected, over 70% appear once; the ten largest clones hold about 5.7%. The sample originates from a study of TIL therapy for anti-PD-1-resistant metastatic lung cancer. At the level of the study: Patients then received nivolumab; progressors got lymphodepletion, TIL and IL-2.

Trimming at V came to 7 bases and at J to 4 bases, leaving 4 bases not matched to a gene. The CDR3 extends over 14 amino acids. In germline, CDR1 is MNHNY, CDR2 SVGAGI (reference sequence). This sample's time point: pre-treatment sample, taken before nivolumab and TIL therapy. Enrollment ran from 2017 to January 2020. The J gene is TRBJ2-1, the V gene TRBV6-6; 10 bases align to TRBD2. This specimen was blood, taken at baseline. The sequence was obtained from a person aged 25 to 85 with non-small cell lung cancer. The CDR3 sequence: CASKRTSGYNEQFF. As DNA, the CDR3 is TGTGCCAGCAAAAGGACTAGCGGTTACAATGAGCAGTTCTTC.